This T cell receptor (beta chain) comes out of a study of T cell responses to AZD1222 COVID-19 vaccine. Study results and caveats: Per reports, nearly half of all spike-specific TCRs target regions that are unmutated in variants. Most donors were white British, females outnumbered males, and clonal diversity was possibly underestimated.

Comments on this clone: Its antigen is not identified.

Sequencing was performed with immunoSEQ multiplex PCR; in TCRdb, only in-frame clones are kept and a portion is missing. The table includes approximately 99,000 clones, around 90% detected once. The source material was peripheral blood, sampled on day 0 of MenACWY control vaccination. This receptor was identified in an adult in good health.

In DNA form, the CDR3 reads TGTGCCAGCAGACCCCGAGGCCAGGGGGCTGCTGGAAACACCATATATTTT. This codes for CASRPRGQGAAGNTIYF. V is TRBV27 and J is TRBJ1-3, with 8 bases fitting TRBD1. V gave up 6 bases and J gave up 2 bases; unmatched junction bases: 12. The CDR3 loop spans 17 amino acids. Germline V gives CDR1 MNHEY, CDR2 SMNVEV (reference sequence).